This T cell receptor (beta chain) was obtained from a study of blood T cell repertoires in COVID-19. This CDR3 contains 15 residues. V trimming: 4 bases; J trimming: 7 bases; junction bases outside the gene matches: 10. Germline assignment: CDR1 LNHDA and CDR2 SQIVND (reference sequence). Profiled with immunoSEQ multiplex PCR; TCRdb holds only in-frame clones, not every one. The repertoire includes 300,000 or so clones, approximately 85% of them detected once, and 1.5% to 2% sits in the top ten. The chain recombines TRBV19 with TRBJ1-5, with 7 bases lining up with TRBD1. Sequences were obtained from peripheral blood. The sequence came from a woman in her forties or fifties with acute or convalescent COVID-19. CDR3 nucleotide sequence: TGTGCCAGTAGTACCCGACAGGGACTGGGCCAGCCCCAGCATTTT. It yields the protein CASSTRQGLGQPQHF.